A selection of T cell receptor beta chains follows, all from one sample in a study of shared clonotypes between healthy human individuals. Only in-frame clones appear in the TCRdb table, and some are missing; sequencing was by immunoSEQ multiplex PCR. Of about 1.1 million clones in the sample, about 72% were seen once. Sequencing was performed on memory CD4+ T cells from PBMCs. These receptors were obtained from a man in his late teens or twenties in good health. Some clones in this sample may be carry-over from other donors' samples. Both conserved end residues are part of each CDR3. The D gene is left open where the match is weak. Size is omitted from some rows. Given values are once, few, many or a class for expanded clones.

v_call: TRBV6-1; clone_size: NA; d_call: TRBD2; j_call: TRBJ2-7; cdr3_nt: TGTGCCAGCACCACTAGCGGGAGATGGTACGAGCAGTACTTC; cdr3_aa: CASTTSGRWYEQYF
v_call: TRBV6-1; clone_size: NA; d_call: NA; j_call: TRBJ2-3; cdr3_nt: TGTGCCAGCAGTGAACCCCGGGTCCCAACCACAGATACGCAGTATTTT; cdr3_aa: CASSEPRVPTTDTQYF
v_call: TRBV1; clone_size: NA; d_call: NA; j_call: TRBJ1-1; cdr3_nt: TGCACCAGCAGCCAAGAAGGAGACAGAGCTTTCTTT; cdr3_aa: CTSSQEGDRAFF
v_call: TRBV28; clone_size: few; d_call: NA; j_call: TRBJ1-2; cdr3_nt: TGTGCCAGCAGTAAGGGTGGCCACTATGGCTACACCTTC; cdr3_aa: CASSKGGHYGYTF
v_call: TRBV14; clone_size: NA; d_call: NA; j_call: TRBJ2-5; cdr3_nt: TGTGCCAGCAGCCCGAGACAGCACCAAGAGACCCAGTACTTC; cdr3_aa: CASSPRQHQETQYF
v_call: TRBV28; clone_size: NA; d_call: TRBD2; j_call: TRBJ2-7; cdr3_nt: TGTGCCAGCAGTTTATCCGGGAGGAACAACGAGCAGTACTTC; cdr3_aa: CASSLSGRNNEQYF
v_call: TRBV16; clone_size: NA; d_call: NA; j_call: TRBJ1-2; cdr3_nt: TGTGCCAGCAACTCAGGGAGAGAGGTCTATGGCTACACCTTC; cdr3_aa: CASNSGREVYGYTF
v_call: TRBV7-8; clone_size: NA; d_call: TRBD1; j_call: TRBJ1-4; cdr3_nt: TGTGCCAGCAGCTTAATCGGGACAGGGTATGAAAAACTGTTTTTT; cdr3_aa: CASSLIGTGYEKLFF
v_call: TRBV18; clone_size: NA; d_call: NA; j_call: TRBJ2-2; cdr3_nt: TGTGCCAGCTCGGGCTCAACTGCCGGGGAGCTGTTTTTT; cdr3_aa: CASSGSTAGELFF
v_call: TRBV5-1; clone_size: NA; d_call: TRBD1; j_call: TRBJ1-2; cdr3_nt: TGCGCCAGCAGTCCTAAAGACAGGGTAAACGGCTACACCTTC; cdr3_aa: CASSPKDRVNGYTF
v_call: TRBV29-1; clone_size: once; d_call: NA; j_call: TRBJ2-5; cdr3_nt: TGCAGCGTTACCATTTGGGGCATAAGGGAGACCCAGTACTTC; cdr3_aa: CSVTIWGIRETQYF
v_call: TRBV5-1; clone_size: NA; d_call: TRBD1; j_call: TRBJ2-3; cdr3_nt: TGCGCCAGCAGCCTCGACAGGGAAACAGATACGCAGTATTTT; cdr3_aa: CASSLDRETDTQYF
v_call: TRBV20-1; clone_size: NA; d_call: TRBD2; j_call: TRBJ2-1; cdr3_nt: TGCAGTGCGGGGGGGACTAGCGAGCAGTTCTTC; cdr3_aa: CSAGGTSEQFF
v_call: TRBV4-1; clone_size: NA; d_call: NA; j_call: TRBJ1-2; cdr3_nt: TGCGCCAGCAGCCAAGTAGTGGGCGGCTACACCTTC; cdr3_aa: CASSQVVGGYTF
v_call: TRBV5-8; clone_size: few; d_call: TRBD1; j_call: TRBJ1-1; cdr3_nt: TGTGCCAGCAGTAGGACAGGTTTCACTGAAGCTTTCTTT; cdr3_aa: CASSRTGFTEAFF
v_call: TRBV7-9; clone_size: NA; d_call: NA; j_call: TRBJ2-7; cdr3_nt: TGTGCCAGCAGCTTATCAGGTGTGATCTTCTACGAGCAGTACTTC; cdr3_aa: CASSLSGVIFYEQYF
v_call: TRBV7-2; clone_size: NA; d_call: NA; j_call: TRBJ2-6; cdr3_nt: TGTGCCAGCAGCCCCCACAACGTCCTGACTTTC; cdr3_aa: CASSPHNVLTF
v_call: TRBV9; clone_size: few; d_call: NA; j_call: TRBJ1-3; cdr3_nt: TGTGCCAGCAGCGTAGGAGGGGGGAACACCATATATTTT; cdr3_aa: CASSVGGGNTIYF
v_call: TRBV29-1; clone_size: few; d_call: TRBD1; j_call: TRBJ1-2; cdr3_nt: TGCAGCGTTGCGGGCCAGGGGGCGGTTGGCTACACCTTC; cdr3_aa: CSVAGQGAVGYTF
v_call: TRBV5-1; clone_size: few; d_call: NA; j_call: TRBJ2-3; cdr3_nt: TGCGCCAGCAGCTCGAGGGGAGATACGCAGTATTTT; cdr3_aa: CASSSRGDTQYF
v_call: TRBV25-1; clone_size: NA; d_call: NA; j_call: TRBJ1-4; cdr3_nt: TGTGCCAGCAGTGTCCAGGGTAGCACTAATGAAAAACTGTTTTTT; cdr3_aa: CASSVQGSTNEKLFF
v_call: TRBV7-9; clone_size: NA; d_call: NA; j_call: TRBJ1-1; cdr3_nt: TGTGCCAGCAGCTTAGTTATGGGGTTGGGCACTGAAGCTTTCTTT; cdr3_aa: CASSLVMGLGTEAFF
v_call: TRBV9; clone_size: once; d_call: NA; j_call: TRBJ2-5; cdr3_nt: TGTGCCAGCAGCCACGGGGTAGCTGGGGAGACCCAGTACTTC; cdr3_aa: CASSHGVAGETQYF
v_call: TRBV7-3; clone_size: NA; d_call: TRBD2; j_call: TRBJ2-2; cdr3_nt: TGTGCCAGCAGCCCAAGGGGAGGGAGCGGGAACACCGGGGAGCTGTTTTTT; cdr3_aa: CASSPRGGSGNTGELFF
v_call: TRBV5-6; clone_size: NA; d_call: TRBD2; j_call: TRBJ2-3; cdr3_nt: TGTGCCAGCAGCCCCCTAGCGGGAGGGCCGTTTACAGATACGCAGTATTTT; cdr3_aa: CASSPLAGGPFTDTQYF
v_call: TRBV11-2; clone_size: NA; d_call: NA; j_call: TRBJ2-7; cdr3_nt: TGTGCCAGCAGCCCCCCAAGGGGGAGGGATAGGTTCTACGAGCAGTACTTC; cdr3_aa: CASSPPRGRDRFYEQYF
v_call: TRBV5-1; clone_size: once; d_call: NA; j_call: TRBJ2-2; cdr3_nt: TGCGCCAGCTCCGTCCGGGAGTTGGACACCGGGGAGCTGTTTTTT; cdr3_aa: CASSVRELDTGELFF
v_call: TRBV2; clone_size: NA; d_call: NA; j_call: TRBJ1-4; cdr3_nt: TGTGCCAGCAGGGAAAGGGAGGCTGATTATGGAAAACTGTTTTTT; cdr3_aa: CASREREADYGKLFF
v_call: TRBV7-3; clone_size: once; d_call: NA; j_call: TRBJ2-1; cdr3_nt: TGTGCCAGCAGCTCCTCCCACGGAAACAATGAGCAGTTCTTC; cdr3_aa: CASSSSHGNNEQFF